One sample yielded the 16 T cell receptor beta chains listed below, sequenced in a study of T cells in Graves' hyperthyroidism and ophthalmopathy. TCR beta CDR3 region amplification was performed from RNA transcripts. An initial round of RT-PCR targeting the TCR CDR3 relied on the HTBI primer set. TCRdb ran MiXCR on the multiplex PCR reads and lists one entry per CDR3 protein. The sample gives hundreds of thousands of distinct CDR3 sequences, about 14% of which show up once; around 4.5% is in the top ten. Sequences were obtained from blood. The receptor set was obtained from a woman between 40 and 55 years old with Graves' ophthalmopathy.

This clonotype was counted only a few times. J is TRBJ2-7 and V is TRBV28, with 9 bases that match TRBD1. This CDR3 region has 15 residues. Germline CDR1 reads MDHEN; CDR2 reads SYDVKM. V shed 3 bases and J 5 bases; nucleotides not matched to a gene: 8. Here the CDR3 DNA reads TGTGCCAGCAGTTTGAGAGGGACAGGGTACCACGAGCAGTACTTC. The encoded protein is CASSLRGTGYHEQYF.

The V gene is TRBV7-2, the J gene TRBJ2-2, with D possibly matching TRBD2 (6 bases). The CDR3 runs 15 residues. The V gene's germline CDR1 is SGHTA and CDR2 FQGNSA. V lost 5 bases and J 4 bases, leaving 14 bases between the germline ends. CDR3 in amino acids: CASSLLPGVTGELFF. The CDR3 nucleotides read TGTGCCAGCAGCCTCCTTCCGGGGGTCACCGGGGAGCTGTTTTTT.

This clonotype was observed at least ten times. The genes are TRBV24-1 and TRBJ1-1; TRBD1 aligns across 9 bases. CDR3 size: 14 residues. V shed 7 bases, J shed 3 bases, and the junction held 5 bases outside the gene matches. Germline CDR1 is KGHDR and CDR2 is SFDVKD. CDR3 bases: TGTGCCACCAGCAGGGACAGGGAAGACACTGAAGCTTTCTTT. The encoded protein is CATSRDREDTEAFF.

V gene TRBV5-1 combines with J gene TRBJ2-2; D gene unclear. Germline values: CDR1 SGHRS, CDR2 YFSETQ. V lost 4 bases and J 0 bases, leaving 19 bases between the germline ends. This CDR3 has 18 amino acids. The CDR3: CASSRHSGAAANTGELFF. As DNA, the CDR3 is TGCGCCAGCAGCCGCCATTCGGGTGCGGCGGCGAACACCGGGGAGCTGTTTTTT.

The chain joins TRBV6-2 or TRBV6-3 to TRBJ2-4; D is perhaps TRBD2 (5 bases). The V gene lost 2 bases and the J gene lost 0 bases, with 11 bases spanning the gap. Germline V gene lookup returns CDR1 MNHEY and CDR2 SVGEGT. CDR3 length equals 16 residues. CDR3 coding DNA: TGTGCCAGCAGTTACCTAAGCGGACTAGCCAAAAACATTCAGTACTTC. This encodes CASSYLSGLAKNIQYF.

This clonotype has ten or more counts. The V and J genes are TRBV5-5 and TRBJ2-5; 11 bases fit TRBD2. Germline CDR1 is SGHKS and CDR2 is YYEKEE (reference sequence). The junction had 8 bases not matched to a gene; V was cut back by 3 bases and J by 4 bases. This CDR3 contains 16 residues. CDR3 region: CASSSTTSGSRETQYF. The CDR3 DNA follows: TGTGCCAGCAGCTCTACAACTAGCGGGAGTCGAGAGACCCAGTACTTC. The full variable domain, with the rest looked up from reference TRBV5-5 and TRBJ2-5, is DAGVTQSPTHLIKTRGQQVTLRCSPISGHKSVSWYQQVLGQGPQFIFQYYEKEERGRGNFPDRFSARQFPNYSSELNVNALLLGDSALYLCASSSTTSGSRETQYFGPGTRLLVL.

This chain links TRBV24-1 with TRBJ2-1; 10 nucleotides agree with TRBD2. Germline trimming cut 3 bases from V and 5 bases from J; bases unmatched to any gene: 3. CDR3 length: 15 amino acids. Looked up from germline, CDR1 is KGHDR and CDR2 is SFDVKD. The CDR3 is CATSDTGTSDNEQFF. In DNA form, the CDR3 reads TGTGCCACCAGTGATACCGGGACTAGCGACAATGAGCAGTTCTTC.

This clonotype was seen ten or more times. The chain has TRBV20-1 and TRBJ2-7; D remains unclear. The germline V gene has CDR1 DFQATT and CDR2 SNEGSKA (reference sequence). The CDR3 covers 11 residues. V lost 5 bases to trimming and J lost 4 bases, with 9 bases between them. The CDR3 is CSAANYYEQYF. The CDR3 DNA is TGCAGTGCTGCTAATTATTACGAGCAGTACTTC.

This clonotype was picked up a small number of times. The chain carries TRBV28 and TRBJ2-7; 12 nucleotides match TRBD1. Looked up from germline, CDR1 is MDHEN and CDR2 is SYDVKM. This CDR3 comprises 16 residues. The V segment lost 3 bases and the J segment 3 bases; nucleotides outside the gene matches: 6. The CDR3 here is CASSFWGQGADYEQYF. Written as DNA, the CDR3 is TGTGCCAGCAGTTTCTGGGGACAGGGGGCAGACTACGAGCAGTACTTC.

The table lists this clonotype with many counts. The V and J genes are TRBV20-1 and TRBJ1-1, with D perhaps matching TRBD1 (6 bases). This CDR3 is built from 12 residues. Trimming shortened V by 5 bases and J by 11 bases, and 18 bases separated the two germline ends. Germline CDR1 reads DFQATT; CDR2 reads SNEGSKA (reference sequence). The CDR3 nucleotides are TGCAGTGCTTTCGACCACAGGGCCTGGGCTTTCTTT. It translates to CSAFDHRAWAFF.

This clonotype was seen at least ten times. The CDR3 coding sequence is TGTGCCAGCAGCTCTTCTCTTGAGAGGGGTACTGAAGCTTTCTTT. The encoded protein is CASSSSLERGTEAFF. V usage is TRBV11-1 and J usage is TRBJ1-1; D is possibly TRBD1 (5 bases). Germline lookup yields CDR1 SGHAT and CDR2 FQDESV (reference sequence). V gave up 4 bases and J gave up 5 bases, with 17 bases separating them. The CDR3 length is 15 residues.

The chain recombines TRBV12-3 or TRBV12-4 with TRBJ1-1; no clear D. V was pared by 4 bases and J by 4 bases, with 10 bases between. This CDR3 is 13 amino acids long. The DNA for the CDR3 is TGTGCCAGCAGTTCCAAAGTCGCCACTGAAGCTTTCTTT. Encoded protein: CASSSKVATEAFF.

The chain uses TRBV28 and TRBJ1-1; 12 nucleotides align to TRBD1. Germline CDR1 MDHEN, CDR2 SYDVKM. CDR3 length equals 17 residues. Trimming cost V 3 bases and J 0 bases; bases outside gene matches: 5. The CDR3 coding sequence is TGTGCCAGCAGTTTTAGGGGACAGGGGGCTTTGAACACTGAAGCTTTCTTT. Amino acid sequence: CASSFRGQGALNTEAFF. Supplemented by reference TRBV28 and TRBJ1-1, the full variable domain reads DVKVTQSSRYLVKRTGEKVFLECVQDMDHENMFWYRQDPGLGLRLIYFSYDVKMKEKGDIPEGYSVSREKKERFSLILESASTNQTSMYLCASSFRGQGALNTEAFFGQGTRLTVV.

The chain has TRBV12-3 or TRBV12-4 and TRBJ2-2; a weak D match, TRBD2 (5 bases). The CDR3 is 14 residues long. Trimming stripped 5 bases from V and 5 bases from J, with 12 bases between. CDR3 DNA: TGTGCCAGCAGTAAATTGCTAGCTACCGGGGAGCTGTTTTTT. Translation: CASSKLLATGELFF.

The genes are TRBV30 and TRBJ1-5; no clear D gene. The CDR3 runs to 13 residues. Deletions cut 1 base from V and 8 bases from J, with 12 bases between. CDR1 is GTSNPN and CDR2 is SVGIG in the germline V gene (reference sequence). CDR3 coding DNA: TGTGCCTGGAGTGAGGGCGCGACGGAGCCCCAGCATTTT. This sequence encodes CAWSEGATEPQHF.

There are many counts of this clonotype. The genes are TRBV20-1 and TRBJ1-1, with a tentative D call TRBD1 (6 bases). The CDR3 has 13 amino acids. Germline values: CDR1 DFQATT, CDR2 SNEGSKA (reference sequence). With 4 bases removed from V and 4 bases from J, the gap between germline ends came to 13 bases. CDR3 bases: TGCAGTGCTAACCAAGGGGGGGGCACTGAAGCTTTCTTT. It yields the protein CSANQGGGTEAFF.